This TCR beta chain was observed in a study of cytomegalovirus exposure and HLA in healthy donors. The CDR3 has 14 amino acids. Germline CDR1 and CDR2: GTSNPN and SVGIG (reference sequence). V lost 7 bases and J lost 3; bases outside the gene matches: 9. Primers included in the PCR were 60 Vbeta and 13 Jbeta primers. TCRdb's copy holds only in-frame clones and misses some; the assay was immunoSEQ multiplex PCR. The sample shows about 130,000 clones, approximately 84% of them seen only once. Notes on the study in general: Association of a missense DCLRE1C variant with TCR beta V- and J-gene trimming was reported in a later analysis.

The count of this clone is one. The target antigen is unknown. This sequence joins TRBV30 and TRBJ2-1; 7 nucleotides agree with TRBD2. Sequenced: PBMCs. This clonotype was obtained from a boy aged 2 to 10 in good health and CMV-seronegative. CDR3 residues: CAFSAGVGYNEQFF. The DNA for the CDR3 is TGTGCCTTTTCCGCGGGAGTTGGCTACAATGAGCAGTTCTTC.